The 8 T cell receptor beta chains below come from one sample, sequenced in a study of response to subunit inactivated influenza vaccine. Each CDR3 protein is one row after TCRdb ran MiXCR on the RT-PCR reads. The sample records roughly 700,000 distinct CDR3 sequences, over 11% being singletons. The sample consisted of PBMCs from blood, taken around two weeks before vaccination. These TCRs come from a man in his forties or fifties who received an inactivated influenza vaccine.

The chain uses TRBV5-1 and TRBJ2-2, with 9 nucleotides matching TRBD1. The CDR3 length is 15 residues. V trimming: 4 bases; J trimming: 8 bases; junction bases outside the gene matches: 9. Germline V gene lookup returns CDR1 SGHRS and CDR2 YFSETQ. This CDR3 is CASSTGQGKRGELFF. CDR3 nucleotides: TGCGCCAGCAGCACCGGACAGGGGAAAAGGGGGGAGCTGTTTTTT.

This clonotype came up a few times. The CDR3 nucleotides read TGTGCCAGCAGCTCCCCTGGGAAACCCTATACGCAGTATTTT. Its translation is CASSSPGKPYTQYF. The chain has TRBV7-9 and TRBJ2-3, with D unresolved. CDR3 length: 14 residues. Trimming removed 4 bases at V and 7 bases at J, with 15 bases between. CDR1 SEHNR and CDR2 FQNEAQ come from the germline V gene (reference sequence).

This clonotype was picked up many times. The chain joins TRBV20-1 to TRBJ1-1; D gene unclear. The V gene lost 0 bases and the J gene lost 0 bases, with 8 bases spanning the gap. Per germline, CDR1 DFQATT and CDR2 SNEGSKA (reference sequence). The CDR3 extends over 14 amino acids. The CDR3 DNA reads as TGCAGTGCTAGAGATCGAATACTGAACACTGAAGCTTTCTTT. This translates into CSARDRILNTEAFF.

The chain couples TRBV7-9 to TRBJ1-4; D is undetermined. The CDR3 has 15 residues. The V end was cut by 1 base, the J end by 11 bases, with 17 bases between. Germline values: CDR1 SEHNR, CDR2 FQNEAQ (reference sequence). CDR3 nucleotide sequence: TGTGCCAGCAGCTTAGATGGCGGCGGGTATGGGAAACTGTTTTTT. Amino acids: CASSLDGGGYGKLFF.

The chain is built from TRBV5-1 and TRBJ2-3; TRBD2 might be the D (6 bases). The germline V and J ends were trimmed by 1 base and 1 base, with 10 bases remaining between them. The CDR3 length is 15 residues. The germline V gene encodes CDR1 SGHRS and CDR2 YFSETQ. Here the CDR3 reads CASSLQGGGTDTQYF. The CDR3 DNA follows: TGCGCCAGCAGCTTGCAGGGCGGGGGCACAGATACGCAGTATTTT.

This clonotype appeared a few times. The genes are TRBV5-4 and TRBJ2-5, with a tentative D call TRBD2 (6 bases). The CDR3 loop spans 17 amino acids. Trimming removed 3 bases at V and 5 bases at J, with 23 bases between. Looked up from germline, CDR1 is SGHNT and CDR2 is YYREEE (reference sequence). The CDR3 spells CASSSGGASIKAETQYF. The CDR3 DNA is TGTGCCAGCAGCTCCGGAGGGGCTAGTATCAAGGCGGAGACCCAGTACTTC.

This clonotype was counted only a few times. The rearrangement links TRBV5-1 to TRBJ2-7; D unresolved. The CDR3 runs to 12 residues. V was trimmed by 0 bases and J by 7 bases, leaving 8 bases between them. CDR1 and CDR2 from the germline V gene are SGHRS and YFSETQ. The CDR3 DNA follows: TGCGCCAGCAGCTTGGCCCCAGGAGAGCAGTACTTC. It yields the protein CASSLAPGEQYF. Full variable domain (rest looked up from reference TRBV5-1 and TRBJ2-7): KAGVTQTPRYLIKTRGQQVTLSCSPISGHRSVSWYQQTPGQGLQFLFEYFSETQRNKGNFPGRFSGRQFSNSRSEMNVSTLELGDSALYLCASSLAPGEQYFGPGTRLTVT.

The rearrangement links TRBV14 to TRBJ2-1; tentatively, D is TRBD1 (5 bases). Per germline, CDR1 SGHDN and CDR2 FVKESK. V was cut by 6 bases and J by 6 bases, with 12 bases left in between. This CDR3 is built from 13 residues. The CDR3 DNA follows: TGTGCCAGCAGGCCAGGGTTAGGCAATGAGCAGTTCTTC. Translating it yields CASRPGLGNEQFF.